One sample yielded the 15 T cell receptor beta chains listed below, sequenced in a study of blood T cell repertoires in COVID-19. The protocol was immunoSEQ multiplex PCR, while the TCRdb copy is restricted to in-frame clones and leaves out a portion. Of some 43,000 clones in the sample, 65% to 85% were seen once. Sequencing was done on a sample of peripheral blood. Receptor source: a man in his fifties with active COVID-19.

This sequence joins TRBV24-1 and TRBJ2-5; no definite D call. V gave up 0 bases and J gave up 1 base, with 5 bases separating them. This CDR3 is built from 14 residues. Per the germline V gene, CDR1 is KGHDR and CDR2 is SFDVKD. In DNA, the CDR3 is TGTGCCACCAGTGATTTGGCAGTCCAAGAGACCCAGTACTTC. Translation gives CATSDLAVQETQYF.

This chain connects TRBV6-4 to TRBJ2-2; D gene unclear. Trimming took off 4 bases at V and 5 bases at J, with 8 bases between the two ends. This CDR3 has 13 amino acids. In germline, CDR1 is MRHNA, CDR2 SNTAGT. CDR3 nucleotides: TGTGCCAGCAGTGCCCTTTATACCGGGGAGCTGTTTTTT. Translating gives CASSALYTGELFF.

This chain uses TRBV6-5 with TRBJ2-2; D uncertain. The CDR3 contains 13 residues. Germline CDR1 MNHEY, CDR2 SVGAGI. Deletions cut 4 bases from V and 1 base from J, with 4 bases between. The CDR3 DNA sequence: TGTGCCAGCAGTTCACAGAACACCGGGGAGCTGTTTTTT. It yields the protein CASSSQNTGELFF.

The chain employs TRBV6-2 or TRBV6-3 and TRBJ2-4; weak D call: TRBD1 (6 bases). The CDR3 totals 13 residues. V was pared by 4 bases and J by 9 bases, with 13 bases between. Germline lookup yields CDR1 MNHEY and CDR2 SVGEGT. The CDR3 here is CASSFAGDIIQYF. The CDR3, as DNA: TGTGCCAGCAGTTTCGCAGGGGATATCATTCAGTACTTC.

V gene TRBV28 combines with J gene TRBJ2-7; 8 bases fit TRBD2. The germline CDR1 and CDR2 sequences are MDHEN and SYDVKM. J lost 2 bases, V lost 5 bases, and 8 bases had no gene match. The CDR3 spans 15 residues. The CDR3 coding sequence is TGTGCCAGCAGTACCCGGGAGGGACGGCCCTACGAGCAGTACTTC. This sequence encodes CASSTREGRPYEQYF.

The chain joins TRBV5-1 to TRBJ1-1, with 7 bases identical to TRBD1. Germline CDR1 is SGHRS and CDR2 is YFSETQ. This CDR3 is 15 amino acids long. V dropped 7 bases and J dropped 3; count of bases not matched to a gene: 12. CDR3 DNA sequence: TGCGCCAGCCGAGCTCCCGACAGGGCGGACACTGAAGCTTTCTTT. Encoded protein: CASRAPDRADTEAFF.

This chain uses TRBV5-1 with TRBJ2-5, with TRBD2 as a possible D gene (7 bases). The CDR3 extends over 14 amino acids. V lost 6 bases to trimming and J lost 5 bases, with 17 bases between them. Germline loops: CDR1 SGHRS, CDR2 YFSETQ. The CDR3 sequence is CASTDRGAGETQYF. For the CDR3, the DNA is TGCGCCAGCACCGACCGGGGGGCTGGGGAGACCCAGTACTTC.

V and J are TRBV9 and TRBJ1-2; D not resolved. In germline, CDR1 is SGDLS, CDR2 YYNGEE. The CDR3 loop spans 17 amino acids. V was clipped by 0 bases and J by 1 base, with 16 bases between them. The CDR3 spells CASSVVIWALLNYGYTF. The CDR3 DNA sequence: TGTGCCAGCAGCGTAGTGATCTGGGCACTTCTTAACTATGGCTACACCTTC.

This clone was recorded a few times. The CDR3 DNA sequence: TGTGCCAGCAGAACTACAGGGAACGAGCAGTACTTC. This sequence encodes CASRTTGNEQYF. The V and J genes are TRBV12-3 or TRBV12-4 and TRBJ2-7; D perhaps matches TRBD1 (6 bases). V was trimmed by 6 bases and J by 5 bases, leaving 11 bases between them. CDR3 length: 12 residues.

The CDR3 DNA reads TGCAGCGTTGGACAGGGGCTAAGCTACACCTTC. Translated: CSVGQGLSYTF. This chain uses TRBV29-1 with TRBJ1-2, with 8 bases that match TRBD1. This CDR3 has 11 amino acids. V trimming: 4 bases; J trimming: 9 bases; junction bases outside the gene matches: 4. Germline V CDR1 and CDR2: SQVTM, ANQGSEA.

The chain is built from TRBV12-3 or TRBV12-4 and TRBJ2-7; perhaps TRBD2 as D (5 bases). The germline V and J ends were trimmed by 4 bases and 3 bases, with 10 bases remaining between them. The CDR3 has 13 residues. DNA for the CDR3: TGTGCCAGCAGTTCGGACTTCAACTACGAGCAGTACTTC. Translation gives CASSSDFNYEQYF.

The chain uses TRBV6-5 and TRBJ1-4; 11 bases line up with TRBD1. Germline CDR1 and CDR2: MNHEY and SVGAGI. The CDR3 sequence is 14 residues long. The J segment lost 7 bases and the V segment lost 4 bases, leaving 2 bases of the junction unmatched. The CDR3 bases are TGTGCCAGCAGTTGGACAGGGGGCTCTGAAAAACTGTTTTTT. This gives the protein CASSWTGGSEKLFF.

This clone came up a few times. The rearrangement links TRBV7-8 to TRBJ1-1; the D gene is possibly TRBD1 (5 bases). Germline CDR1 reads SGHVS; CDR2 reads FQNEAQ. The CDR3 covers 14 residues. Trimming pared 3 bases from V and 1 base from J, leaving 9 bases between. The CDR3 region is CASSLIRENTEAFF. The CDR3 bases are TGTGCCAGCAGCTTGATCAGGGAGAACACTGAAGCTTTCTTT.

The V call is TRBV9, the J call TRBJ1-2; maybe TRBD1 (6 bases). V was trimmed by 0 bases and J by 4 bases, leaving 13 bases between them. The length of the CDR3 is 15 residues. The germline CDR1 and CDR2 sequences are SGDLS and YYNGEE. CDR3 loop: CASSVGQGLLYGYTF. CDR3 nucleotides: TGTGCCAGCAGCGTAGGCCAGGGGCTACTCTATGGCTACACCTTC.

The rearrangement joins TRBV5-6 to TRBJ2-5, with D possibly being TRBD2 (5 bases). CDR1 and CDR2 (germline): SGHDT, YYEEEE. The CDR3 is made up of 15 amino acids. The germline V and J ends were trimmed by 2 bases and 3 bases, with 14 bases remaining between them. CDR3 amino acids: CASSFVFGVEETQYF. The CDR3 DNA sequence: TGTGCCAGCAGCTTTGTTTTCGGGGTGGAAGAGACCCAGTACTTC.